A selection of T cell receptor beta chains follows, all from one sample in a study of T cell repertoires in cytomegalovirus infection. Their recognized antigens are unknown. TCRdb independently ran MiXCR on the reads; one entry per CDR3 protein. The data show approximately 910,000 distinct CDR3 sequences, with roughly 31% seen just once and around 15% held by the top ten. Sequencing was performed on cultured CD8+ T cells from PBMCs, taken from culture after CMV antigen stimulation. These receptors were obtained from a human donor in good health (CMV status not recorded). Some clones in this sample may be carry-over from other donors' samples. CDR3s include the opening cysteine and the closing phenylalanine or tryptophan. Each record gives: clone size, V gene, CDR3 length, J gene, D gene, CDR3 DNA, CDR3 protein. D genes are given only for firm matches. Not every row has a clone size; where given, it reads once, few, many or a size class.

NA	TRBV12-3/TRBV12-4	16	TRBJ2-1	TRBD2	TGTGCCAGCAGTTCCCACGGGGCTAGCGGGGGTGGTGAGCAGTTCTTC	CASSSHGASGGGEQFF
few	TRBV20-1	15	TRBJ2-1	NA	TGCAGCAAGCAAGGGGGGCGATATTCCTACAATGAGCAGTTCTTC	CSKQGGRYSYNEQFF
NA	TRBV19	12	TRBJ2-1	NA	TGTGCCAGCAGGTACACGGGGCGTGAGCAGTTCTTC	CASRYTGREQFF
few	TRBV2	13	TRBJ2-2	TRBD2	TGTGCCATCCTAGCGGGTAACACCGGGGAGCTGTTTTTT	CAILAGNTGELFF
NA	TRBV5-6	13	TRBJ2-5	NA	TGTGCCAGCAGCTTGGTCGACAAAGAGACCCAGTACTTC	CASSLVDKETQYF
NA	TRBV7-8	17	TRBJ2-3	TRBD2	TGTGCCAGCAGCCCACTGATGAGCGGGGGTAGCACAGATACGCAGTATTTT	CASSPLMSGGSTDTQYF
NA	TRBV19	16	TRBJ2-3	TRBD2	TGTGCCAGTAGTATCGGGCGGGGGGGTAGCACAGATACGCAGTATTTT	CASSIGRGGSTDTQYF
many	TRBV7-9	12	TRBJ2-7	NA	TGTGCCAGCAGCTTAAAGGGGTTTGAGCAGTACTTC	CASSLKGFEQYF
few	TRBV27	14	TRBJ1-1	NA	TGTGCCAGCAGTTTAGTAGGGCCAGGGCCTGAAGCTTTCTTT	CASSLVGPGPEAFF
NA	TRBV7-6	14	TRBJ2-2	NA	TGTGCCAGCAGCTTACGGGAGTCCGGCGGGGAGCTGTTTTTT	CASSLRESGGELFF
many	TRBV7-8	15	TRBJ1-5	NA	TGTGCCAGCAGCTTAGAACAGCTTAGCAATCAGCCCCAGCATTTT	CASSLEQLSNQPQHF
few	TRBV6-5	12	TRBJ1-1	NA	TGTGCCAGCAGTCCCGGACAGCTACAAGCTTTCTTT	CASSPGQLQAFF
NA	TRBV7-2	19	TRBJ2-1	TRBD2	TGTGCCAGCAGCCCAGAAGGGTGGACTAGCGGGGGTGTATGGAATGAGCAGTTCTTC	CASSPEGWTSGGVWNEQFF
few	TRBV4-2	18	TRBJ2-1	TRBD2	TGTGCCAGCAGCCCGCGTGGGGGACTAGCGGGGGATCACAATGAGCAGTTCTTC	CASSPRGGLAGDHNEQFF
NA	TRBV6-2/TRBV6-3	14	TRBJ2-5	TRBD2	TGTGCCAGCAGTCTAAAGCGGGGGGGGGAGACCCAGTACTTC	CASSLKRGGETQYF
many	TRBV6-1	12	TRBJ2-3	NA	TGCGCCAGCAGCGAACTGGGGGATACGCAGTATTTT	CASSELGDTQYF
NA	TRBV6-8	18	TRBJ2-1	NA	TGTGCCAGCAGTCTCTACGGGGGGCACCCCCAACTAAACAATGAGCAGTTCTTC	CASSLYGGHPQLNNEQFF
few	TRBV11-2	14	TRBJ1-1	NA	TGTGCCAGCAGCTTAGATGTGGGCGACACTGAAGCTTTCTTT	CASSLDVGDTEAFF
NA	TRBV6-5	15	TRBJ1-2	TRBD1	TGTGCCAGCAGTTTGGGACAGGCGACCTTCTATGGCTACACCTTC	CASSLGQATFYGYTF
NA	TRBV4-1	14	TRBJ2-2	NA	TGCGCCAGCAGCCCCACACAAGTGGCCGGGGAGCTGTTTTTT	CASSPTQVAGELFF
NA	TRBV2	17	TRBJ2-3	NA	TGTGCCAGCTGCCAATTCGGACCAGGGTTGGCCACAGATACGCAGTATTTT	CASCQFGPGLATDTQYF
few	TRBV19	14	TRBJ2-3	NA	TGTGCCAGTAGTATAGCCAGATCCACAGATACGCAGTATTTT	CASSIARSTDTQYF
NA	TRBV27	12	TRBJ1-1	NA	TGTGCCAGCAGTCCGTATGGGTCTGAAGCTTTCTTT	CASSPYGSEAFF
few	TRBV19	15	TRBJ2-7	TRBD1	TGTGCCAGTAGCTGGGGACAGGGGTCCTCCTACGAGCAGTACTTC	CASSWGQGSSYEQYF
NA	TRBV6-5	16	TRBJ2-1	NA	TGTGCCAGCATGCAACTTACAGGGCCGATCTACAATGAGCAGTTCTTC	CASMQLTGPIYNEQFF
few	TRBV28	15	TRBJ2-3	NA	TGTGCCAGCAGTTTAGACGTAACTAGCACAGATACGCAGTATTTT	CASSLDVTSTDTQYF
NA	TRBV7-2	15	TRBJ1-5	NA	TGTGCCAGCAGCCCCGTCGGAGGGATAGATCAGCCCCAGCATTTT	CASSPVGGIDQPQHF
NA	TRBV2	16	TRBJ2-3	TRBD1	TGTGCCAGCAGTGCGATACAGGGGGCCTCCACAGATACGCAGTATTTT	CASSAIQGASTDTQYF
NA	TRBV6-1	15	TRBJ2-1	TRBD2	TGTGCCACCAAGGGACTAGCGGGGGGGTACAATGAGCAGTTCTTC	CATKGLAGGYNEQFF
few	TRBV5-6	14	TRBJ1-1	TRBD1	TGTGCCAGCATCGAGTTGGGTAACAGGGGTGAAGCTTTCTTT	CASIELGNRGEAFF
few	TRBV14	17	TRBJ1-1	TRBD1	TGTGCCAGCAGCCAAGATGGGACAGAGACTATGAACACTGAAGCTTTCTTT	CASSQDGTETMNTEAFF
NA	TRBV9	13	TRBJ1-1	TRBD1	TGTGCCAGCAGCGAAACAGGGGGTTCTGAAGCTTTCTTT	CASSETGGSEAFF
many	TRBV7-6	12	TRBJ2-2	NA	TGTGCCAGCAGCTTCCCTTCCGGGGAGCTGTTTTTT	CASSFPSGELFF
NA	TRBV7-9	19	TRBJ1-3	TRBD1	TGTGCCAGCAGCGATTACTTCGTCCCTCAGGGGGCATCTGGGGGCACCATATATTTT	CASSDYFVPQGASGGTIYF
few	TRBV7-9	15	TRBJ2-5	NA	TGTGCCAGCAGCTTTCTCGGGAAGGGTCTGGAGACCCAGTACTTC	CASSFLGKGLETQYF
few	TRBV4-1	20	TRBJ1-6	NA	TGCGCCAGCAGCCAAATGGGGACATGGGGGCGCGTTGATTCGGAATCACCCCTCCACTTT	CASSQMGTWGRVDSESPLHF
NA	TRBV12-3/TRBV12-4	14	TRBJ1-3	NA	TGTGCCAGCAGCCCGACCGGGAGTAGACTCTCCATATATTTT	CASSPTGSRLSIYF
few	TRBV7-9	15	TRBJ1-2	NA	TGTGCCAGCAGCTTAGGCGCCACAGCTAACTATGGCTACACCTTC	CASSLGATANYGYTF
few	TRBV27	14	TRBJ2-5	TRBD2	TGTGCCAGCAGTTTTAGCGGGGGGGCGTATACCCAGTACTTC	CASSFSGGAYTQYF
few	TRBV5-1	17	TRBJ2-1	TRBD2	TGCGCCAGCAGCCTGGCATGGCGGGGGGACTCCTACAATGAGCAGTTCTTC	CASSLAWRGDSYNEQFF
NA	TRBV20-1	18	TRBJ2-3	TRBD2	TGCAGTGCTAGAGATGGGTCAGCGGGGAGTCCTAGCACAGATACGCAGTATTTT	CSARDGSAGSPSTDTQYF
NA	TRBV5-5	13	TRBJ2-2	NA	TGTGCCAGCAGCCCAAACAGGGTCGGGGAGCTGTTTTTT	CASSPNRVGELFF
NA	TRBV18	15	TRBJ2-1	TRBD1	TGTGCCAGCTCTCCCGACAGGGGGCGTACCAATGAGCAGTTCTTC	CASSPDRGRTNEQFF
NA	TRBV7-8	17	TRBJ2-1	TRBD2	TGTGCCAGCAGCTCCCATCGGCGGGGGAGGTCACACAATGAGCAGTTCTTC	CASSSHRRGRSHNEQFF
NA	TRBV27	16	TRBJ2-1	NA	TGTGCCAGCACCCTCTCTACAGGGTGGGGGGCCAATGAGCAGTTCTTC	CASTLSTGWGANEQFF
many	TRBV14	16	TRBJ2-1	TRBD1	TGTGCCAGCAGCCAACCGGGACAGGGGGCCTACAATGAGCAGTTCTTC	CASSQPGQGAYNEQFF
few	TRBV7-6	13	TRBJ2-3	NA	TGTGCTAGCAGCCCAGCCCCCCCAGATACGCAGTATTTT	CASSPAPPDTQYF
few	TRBV4-3	16	TRBJ2-1	TRBD2	TGCGCCAGCAGCCAATCTCAGCGGGGGGTCTACAATGAGCAGTTCTTC	CASSQSQRGVYNEQFF
NA	TRBV7-2	13	TRBJ1-2	NA	TGTGCCAGCAGCTTTGGGGGGTACAACGGCTACACCTTC	CASSFGGYNGYTF
NA	TRBV19	15	TRBJ1-2	NA	TGTGCCAGTAGGTCCCGACGGGGCCAAGACTATGGCTACACCTTC	CASRSRRGQDYGYTF
once	TRBV10-3	13	TRBJ2-2	TRBD2	TGTGCCATCCTGACTAGCGGGACCGGGGAGCTGTTTTTT	CAILTSGTGELFF
NA	TRBV20-1	12	TRBJ2-1	NA	TGCAGTGTGAGGTGGTCCACGGATGAGCAGTTCTTC	CSVRWSTDEQFF
NA	TRBV6-2/TRBV6-3	18	TRBJ2-2	TRBD1	TGTGCCAGCAGTTCCGGGACAGCCCGACTCGGAGACACCGGGGAGCTGTTTTTT	CASSSGTARLGDTGELFF
NA	TRBV4-2	16	TRBJ1-5	NA	TGTGCCAGCAGCCCGAGCACGGCCCGTGGCAATCAGCCCCAGCATTTT	CASSPSTARGNQPQHF